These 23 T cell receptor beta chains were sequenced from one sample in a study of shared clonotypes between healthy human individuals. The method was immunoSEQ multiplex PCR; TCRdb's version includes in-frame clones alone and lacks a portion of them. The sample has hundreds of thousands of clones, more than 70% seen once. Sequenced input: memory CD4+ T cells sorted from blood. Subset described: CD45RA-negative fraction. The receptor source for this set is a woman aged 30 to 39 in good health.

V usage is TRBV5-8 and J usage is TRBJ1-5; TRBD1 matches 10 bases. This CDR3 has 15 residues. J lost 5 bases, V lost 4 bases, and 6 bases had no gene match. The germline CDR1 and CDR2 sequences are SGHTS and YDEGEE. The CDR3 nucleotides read TGTGCCAGCAGCCCCGAGGGACAGGGGTATCAGCCCCAGCATTTT. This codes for CASSPEGQGYQPQHF.

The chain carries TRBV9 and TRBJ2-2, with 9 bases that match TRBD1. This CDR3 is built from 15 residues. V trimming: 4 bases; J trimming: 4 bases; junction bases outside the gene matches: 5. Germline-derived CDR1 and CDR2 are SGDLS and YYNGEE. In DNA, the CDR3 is TGTGCCAGCAGCCCCAGGGACAGGGTCACCGGGGAGCTGTTTTTT. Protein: CASSPRDRVTGELFF.

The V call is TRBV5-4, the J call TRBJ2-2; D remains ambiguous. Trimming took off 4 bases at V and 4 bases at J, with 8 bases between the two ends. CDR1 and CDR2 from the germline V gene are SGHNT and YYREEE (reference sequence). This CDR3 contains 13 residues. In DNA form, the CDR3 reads TGTGCCAGCAGCCCGTCTCCCACCGGGGAGCTGTTTTTT. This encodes CASSPSPTGELFF.

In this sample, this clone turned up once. CDR3 sequence (DNA): TGTGCCAGCAGCCAAGAGAACTGGAACGAGCAGTACTTC. Protein: CASSQENWNEQYF. The chain carries TRBV14 and TRBJ2-7; D uncertain. Germline CDR1 is SGHDN and CDR2 is FVKESK. Deletions cut 0 bases from V and 5 bases from J, with 8 bases between. The CDR3 covers 13 residues.

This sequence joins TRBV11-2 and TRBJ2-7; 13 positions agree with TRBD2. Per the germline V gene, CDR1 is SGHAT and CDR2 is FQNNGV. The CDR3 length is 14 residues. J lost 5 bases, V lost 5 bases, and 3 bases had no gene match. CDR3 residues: CASSRTSGSDEQYF. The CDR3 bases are TGTGCCAGCAGCAGGACTAGCGGGAGCGACGAGCAGTACTTC.

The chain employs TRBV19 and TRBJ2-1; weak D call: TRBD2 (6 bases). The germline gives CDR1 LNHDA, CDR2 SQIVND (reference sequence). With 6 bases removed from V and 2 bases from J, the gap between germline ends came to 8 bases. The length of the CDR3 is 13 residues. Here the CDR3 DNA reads TGTGCCAGTAGCGGGAGCCCCTACAATGAGCAGTTCTTC. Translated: CASSGSPYNEQFF.

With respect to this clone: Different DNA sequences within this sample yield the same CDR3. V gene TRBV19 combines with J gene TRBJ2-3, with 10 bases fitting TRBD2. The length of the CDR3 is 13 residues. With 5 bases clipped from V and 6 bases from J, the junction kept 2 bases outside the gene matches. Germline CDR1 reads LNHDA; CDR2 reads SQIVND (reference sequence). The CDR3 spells CASSLGLADTQYF. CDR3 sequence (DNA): TGTGCCAGTAGTCTGGGACTAGCGGATACGCAGTATTTT.

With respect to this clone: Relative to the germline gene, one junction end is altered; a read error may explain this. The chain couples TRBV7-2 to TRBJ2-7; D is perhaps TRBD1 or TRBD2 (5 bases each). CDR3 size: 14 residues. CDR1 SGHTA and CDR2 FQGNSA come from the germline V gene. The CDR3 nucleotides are TGTGTCAGCAGCCCCATGGGGGTTGGGGGTGTGCAGTACTTC. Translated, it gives CVSSPMGVGGVQYF.

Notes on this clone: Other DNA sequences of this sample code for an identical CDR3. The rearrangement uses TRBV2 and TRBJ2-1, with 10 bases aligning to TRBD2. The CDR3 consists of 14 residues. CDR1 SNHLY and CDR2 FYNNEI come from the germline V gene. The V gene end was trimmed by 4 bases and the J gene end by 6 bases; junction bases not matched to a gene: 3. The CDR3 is CASSGLAGVNEQFF. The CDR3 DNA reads TGTGCCAGCAGTGGTCTAGCGGGAGTCAATGAGCAGTTCTTC.

The CDR3, as DNA: TGTGCCAGCAGCACGACAGCAGGGAACGAGCAGTACTTC. As protein: CASSTTAGNEQYF. This chain links TRBV7-6 with TRBJ2-7, with D possibly matching TRBD1 (5 bases). The CDR3 consists of 13 residues. V lost 5 bases to trimming and J lost 5 bases, with 13 bases between them. Looked up from germline, CDR1 is SGHVS and CDR2 is FNYEAQ.

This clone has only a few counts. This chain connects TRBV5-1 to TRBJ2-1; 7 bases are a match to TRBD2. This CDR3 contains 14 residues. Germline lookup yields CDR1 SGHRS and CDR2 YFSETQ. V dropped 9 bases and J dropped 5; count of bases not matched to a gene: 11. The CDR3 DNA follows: TGCGCCAACCCAAATCGGGAGGCGCACAATGAGCAGTTCTTC. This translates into CANPNREAHNEQFF.

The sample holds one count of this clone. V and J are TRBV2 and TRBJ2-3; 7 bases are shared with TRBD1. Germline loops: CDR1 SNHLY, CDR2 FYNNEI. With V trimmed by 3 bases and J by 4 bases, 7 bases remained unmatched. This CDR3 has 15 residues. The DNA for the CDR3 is TGTGCCAGCAGTGACGACAGGGTGGGCGCAGATACGCAGTATTTT. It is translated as CASSDDRVGADTQYF. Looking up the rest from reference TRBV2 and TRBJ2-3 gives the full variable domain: EPEVTQTPSHQVTQMGQEVILRCVPISNHLYFYWYRQILGQKVEFLVSFYNNEISEKSEIFDDQFSVERPDGSNFTLKIRSTKLEDSAMYFCASSDDRVGADTQYFGPGTRLTVL.

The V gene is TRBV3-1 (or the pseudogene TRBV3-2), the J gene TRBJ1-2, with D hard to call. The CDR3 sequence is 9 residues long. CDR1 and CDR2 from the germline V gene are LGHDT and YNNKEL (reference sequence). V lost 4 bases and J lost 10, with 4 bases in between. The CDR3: CASSPPYTF. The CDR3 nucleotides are TGTGCCAGCAGCCCCCCCTACACCTTC.

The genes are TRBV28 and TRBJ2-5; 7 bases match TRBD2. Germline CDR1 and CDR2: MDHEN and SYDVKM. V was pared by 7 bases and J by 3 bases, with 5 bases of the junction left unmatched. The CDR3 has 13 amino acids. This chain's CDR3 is CASTLGGEETQYF. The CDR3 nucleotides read TGTGCCAGCACCCTGGGGGGGGAAGAGACCCAGTACTTC.

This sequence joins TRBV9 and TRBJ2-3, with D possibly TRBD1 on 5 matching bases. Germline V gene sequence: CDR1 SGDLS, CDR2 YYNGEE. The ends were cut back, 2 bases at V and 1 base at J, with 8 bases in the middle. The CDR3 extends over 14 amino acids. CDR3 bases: TGTGCCAGCAGCGTCAGGGTCGGCACAGATACGCAGTATTTT. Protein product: CASSVRVGTDTQYF.

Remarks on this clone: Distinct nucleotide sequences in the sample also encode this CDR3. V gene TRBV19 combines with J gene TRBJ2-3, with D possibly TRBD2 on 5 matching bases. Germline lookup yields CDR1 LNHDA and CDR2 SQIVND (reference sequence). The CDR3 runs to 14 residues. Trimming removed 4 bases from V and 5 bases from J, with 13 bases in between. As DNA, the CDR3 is TGTGCCAGTAGTACAACGGGATCCCTAGATACGCAGTATTTT. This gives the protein CASSTTGSLDTQYF.

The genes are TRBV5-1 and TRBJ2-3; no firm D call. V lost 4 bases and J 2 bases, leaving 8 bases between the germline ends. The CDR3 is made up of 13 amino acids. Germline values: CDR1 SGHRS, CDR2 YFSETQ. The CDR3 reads CASSLTLTDTQYF. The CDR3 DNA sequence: TGCGCCAGCAGCCTAACACTCACAGATACGCAGTATTTT.

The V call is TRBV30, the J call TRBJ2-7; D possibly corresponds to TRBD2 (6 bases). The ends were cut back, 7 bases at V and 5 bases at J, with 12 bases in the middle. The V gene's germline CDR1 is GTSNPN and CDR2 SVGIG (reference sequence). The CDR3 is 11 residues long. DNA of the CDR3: TGTGCCTCCGGACTATCTGACGAGCAGTACTTC. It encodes CASGLSDEQYF.

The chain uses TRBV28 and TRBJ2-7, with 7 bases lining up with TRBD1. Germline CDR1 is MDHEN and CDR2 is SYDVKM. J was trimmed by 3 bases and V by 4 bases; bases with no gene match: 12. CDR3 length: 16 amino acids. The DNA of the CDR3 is TGTGCCAGCAGTTCCAGGGGGAAGCGGACATTCTACGAGCAGTACTTC. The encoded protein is CASSSRGKRTFYEQYF. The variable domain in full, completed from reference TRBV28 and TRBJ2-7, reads DVKVTQSSRYLVKRTGEKVFLECVQDMDHENMFWYRQDPGLGLRLIYFSYDVKMKEKGDIPEGYSVSREKKERFSLILESASTNQTSMYLCASSSRGKRTFYEQYFGPGTRLTVT.

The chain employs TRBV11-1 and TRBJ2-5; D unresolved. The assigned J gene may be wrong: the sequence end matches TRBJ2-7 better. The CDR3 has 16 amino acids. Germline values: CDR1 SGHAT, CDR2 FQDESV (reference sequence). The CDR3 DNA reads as TGTGCCAGCAGCTTAGATAGCCAAAGGAGCTCCTACGAGCAGTACTTC. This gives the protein CASSLDSQRSSYEQYF.

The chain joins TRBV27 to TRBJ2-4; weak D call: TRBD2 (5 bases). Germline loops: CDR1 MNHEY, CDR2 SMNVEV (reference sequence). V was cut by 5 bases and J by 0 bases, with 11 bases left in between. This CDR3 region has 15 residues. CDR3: CASSVDSSAKNIQYF. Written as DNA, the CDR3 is TGTGCCAGCAGTGTGGACTCCTCAGCCAAAAACATTCAGTACTTC.

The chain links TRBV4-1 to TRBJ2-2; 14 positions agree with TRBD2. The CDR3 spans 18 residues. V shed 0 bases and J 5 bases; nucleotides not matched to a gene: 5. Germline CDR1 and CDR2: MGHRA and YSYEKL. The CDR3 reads CASSQDRGLAGDTGELFF. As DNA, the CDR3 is TGCGCCAGCAGCCAAGATAGGGGACTAGCGGGAGATACCGGGGAGCTGTTTTTT.

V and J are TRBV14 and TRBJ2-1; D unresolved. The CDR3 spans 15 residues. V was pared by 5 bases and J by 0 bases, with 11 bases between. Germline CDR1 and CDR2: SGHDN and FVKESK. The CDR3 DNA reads TGTGCCAGCAGCTTCGGTGATAGCTCCTACAATGAGCAGTTCTTC. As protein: CASSFGDSSYNEQFF.